There are a few counts of the clone carrying this T cell receptor (beta chain). A sample-barcoded 5' primer and a J-beta primer mix were used in a second PCR of roughly 6 to 11 cycles. TCRdb independently ran MiXCR on the 5' RACE reads; one entry per CDR3 protein. The top ten clones hold around 10% of a sample with approximately 580,000 distinct CDR3 sequences, around 24% of them seen once. This specimen belongs to a study of blood T cells in healthy people across ages. These same records also appear under a second study, on T cells of mothers and their children. This second study notes: Each child contributed approximately 2.9 million TCR beta CDR3 reads, while each mother contributed over 9.5 million.

The sample comprised blood. The receptor was derived from a boy aged 5 to 17 in good health.

CDR3 sequence (DNA): TGTGCCAGCTCCCTGGACAGGCCTAGCTCCTACGAGCAGTACTTC. Residues: CASSLDRPSSYEQYF. V usage is TRBV18 and J usage is TRBJ2-7; the match to TRBD1 covers 7 bases. This CDR3 contains 15 residues. V shed 6 bases and J 0 bases; nucleotides not matched to a gene: 8. Germline V gene data show CDR1 as KGHSH and CDR2 as LQKENI.